This is a list of T cell receptor beta chains from one sample in a study of brain T cells in children with intractable seizures. TCRdb's table, derived via immunoSEQ multiplex PCR, lists solely in-frame clones and lacks some. In the table there are 340,000 or so clones, over 90% of which are singletons. Here the sequenced sample was peripheral blood, taken less than 6 months after surgery. These receptors all come from a boy younger than two with tuberous sclerosis and intractable seizures. Both conserved end residues are part of each CDR3. The order of the fields is CDR3 protein, J gene, V gene.

CAIRRPQLTEAFF | TRBJ1-1 | TRBV10-3
CASSLVYGGSGSSYEQYF | TRBJ2-7 | TRBV5-1
CASSLVASDALQFF | TRBJ2-1 | TRBV5-6
CASRWAGERYQPQHF | TRBJ1-5 | TRBV6-5
CASSQAPGTGVYEQYF | TRBJ2-7 | TRBV4-1
CASSEGGNEELFF | TRBJ1-4 | TRBV9
CASSQDLRAEQYF | TRBJ2-7 | TRBV4-2
CASSLDPGGRNTEAFF | TRBJ1-1 | TRBV5-1
CASSYPRQYGYTF | TRBJ1-2 | TRBV7-9
CASSYVPDRSYEKLFF | TRBJ1-4 | TRBV6-5
CASSQVTSGGNEQFF | TRBJ2-1 | TRBV3-1/TRBV3-2
CASSQDLDEQYF | TRBJ2-7 | TRBV4-1
CATPSGGQGSYEQYF | TRBJ2-7 | TRBV5-3
CASRGLAGGGEQFF | TRBJ2-1 | TRBV2
CASSKRGDTDTQYF | TRBJ2-3 | TRBV6-5
CASRLTTGGTRNTEAFF | TRBJ1-1 | TRBV11-2
CASSGGTGSHYGYTF | TRBJ1-2 | TRBV5-6
CASSGGTRRSHEQYF | TRBJ2-7 | TRBV2
CATSEWTSGRSQGEQFF | TRBJ2-1 | TRBV24-1
CASSQARQGYTF | TRBJ1-2 | TRBV3-1/TRBV3-2
CASSPRRFEGLLGEQYF | TRBJ2-7 | TRBV7-8
CASSSRLAGPTLTDTQYF | TRBJ2-3 | TRBV7-9